The 32 T cell receptor beta chains reported below all come from one sample, sequenced in a study of CD8+ T cells in alopecia areata. Alopecia areata patients gave lesional scalp punch biopsies and peripheral blood samples. In each case, RNA was isolated and then reverse transcribed into cDNA as the sequencing template. Sequencing was performed with immunoSEQ multiplex PCR; in TCRdb, only in-frame clones are kept and a portion is missing. Counted here are roughly 20,000 clones, 65% to 75% occurring once; the ten biggest clones make up 6.1%. The specimen was skin, collected at week 0. Receptors originate from a human donor with alopecia areata.

The chain uses TRBV2 and TRBJ2-7; the D is unclear. Germline CDR1 is SNHLY and CDR2 is FYNNEI. The CDR3 loop spans 15 amino acids. The ends were cut back, 3 bases at V and 1 base at J, with 13 bases in the middle. CDR3 amino acids: CASSDRRAQSYEQYF. Here the CDR3 DNA reads TGTGCCAGCAGTGACCGGCGAGCTCAATCCTACGAGCAGTACTTC.

This chain connects TRBV5-4 to TRBJ2-5, with a weak D call TRBD2 (6 bases). Germline CDR1 reads SGHNT; CDR2 reads YYREEE (reference sequence). Trimming removed 0 bases at V and 4 bases at J, with 10 bases between. The length of the CDR3 is 14 residues. The CDR3 is CASSLGHGGETQYF. CDR3 bases: TGTGCCAGCAGCTTGGGGCACGGGGGAGAGACCCAGTACTTC.

This chain joins TRBV4-1 and TRBJ2-4, with D tentatively TRBD1 (5 bases). CDR1 and CDR2 (germline): MGHRA, YSYEKL. Trimming cost V 0 bases and J 2 bases, with 14 bases left between them. There are 17 residues in the CDR3. This chain's CDR3 is CASSQDQYRRSKNIQYF. Here the CDR3 DNA reads TGCGCCAGCAGCCAAGATCAGTACAGGCGCTCCAAAAACATTCAGTACTTC.

The V call is TRBV19, the J call TRBJ1-5; tentatively, D is TRBD1 (6 bases). CDR3 length: 16 residues. The germline V and J ends were trimmed by 4 bases and 7 bases, with 20 bases remaining between them. Germline V gene sequence: CDR1 LNHDA, CDR2 SQIVND (reference sequence). In DNA, the CDR3 is TGTGCCAGTAGTACCCGGCAGGGGCGATCGGGACAGCCCCAGCATTTT. It encodes CASSTRQGRSGQPQHF.

V usage is TRBV7-9 and J usage is TRBJ2-3; no definite D call. The V gene's germline CDR1 is SEHNR and CDR2 FQNEAQ (reference sequence). V shed 1 base and J shed 3 bases, with 8 bases lying between them. The length of the CDR3 is 14 residues. This chain's CDR3 is CASSLETTTDTQYF. The CDR3 coding sequence is TGTGCCAGCAGCTTAGAGACAACGACAGATACGCAGTATTTT.

In regard to this clone: An end of the junction does not agree with germline; a read error may underlie this. The J gene is TRBJ2-7, the V gene TRBV5-5; no firm D call. CDR1 and CDR2 (germline): SGHKS, YYEKEE (reference sequence). The CDR3 runs to 13 residues. The DNA of the CDR3 is TGTGCCAACAGCTTGGCTCCCTCCTACGAGCAGTACTTC. This codes for CANSLAPSYEQYF.

The chain joins TRBV18 to TRBJ1-1; 11 nucleotides line up with TRBD1. The length of the CDR3 is 16 residues. V lost 8 bases to trimming and J lost 2 bases; unmatched junction nucleotides: 10. CDR1 is KGHSH and CDR2 is LQKENI in the germline V gene. The CDR3 sequence: CASNARTGGSNTEAFF. Here the CDR3 DNA reads TGTGCCAGCAACGCCAGGACAGGGGGCAGTAACACTGAAGCTTTCTTT.

The V and J genes are TRBV11-1 and TRBJ2-2, with 8 positions matching TRBD1. V shed 2 bases and J 4 bases; nucleotides not matched to a gene: 6. Germline lookup yields CDR1 SGHAT and CDR2 FQDESV (reference sequence). There are 16 residues in the CDR3. The CDR3 region has the DNA TGTGCCAGCAGCTTACCGAGACAGGGGACCACCGGGGAGCTGTTTTTT. This sequence encodes CASSLPRQGTTGELFF.

The chain uses TRBV30 and TRBJ1-6; perhaps TRBD1 as D (6 bases). V was cut by 1 base and J by 9 bases, with 19 bases left in between. This CDR3 is built from 16 residues. The germline gives CDR1 GTSNPN, CDR2 SVGIG (reference sequence). The DNA of the CDR3 is TGTGCCTGGAGTGCACGGGGGGCGGGGGCGAGTTCACCCCTCCACTTT. Its translation: CAWSARGAGASSPLHF.

The chain is built from TRBV5-1 and TRBJ1-1; the D gene is possibly TRBD1 (6 bases). V was pared by 4 bases and J by 4 bases, with 14 bases between. Germline CDR1 reads SGHRS; CDR2 reads YFSETQ. The length of the CDR3 is 14 residues. The CDR3 loop reads CASSNPQGSTEAFF. The CDR3 nucleotides read TGCGCCAGCAGCAACCCACAGGGTAGCACTGAAGCTTTCTTT.

The chain is built from TRBV5-1 and TRBJ2-2, with D possibly being TRBD2 (6 bases). Trimming removed 0 bases at V and 6 bases at J, with 9 bases between. Germline loops: CDR1 SGHRS, CDR2 YFSETQ. This CDR3 spans 14 amino acids. The CDR3 nucleotides read TGCGCCAGCAGCTTGGCCGGAGGGGCCGGGGAGCTGTTTTTT. It specifies CASSLAGGAGELFF.

Regarding this clone: This may be a read error, as it is one base from a much larger clone. The rearrangement joins TRBV11-3 to TRBJ1-6, with TRBD1 identical over 8 bases. The CDR3 is 17 amino acids. Germline lookup yields CDR1 SGHNT and CDR2 YENEEA. With V trimmed by 7 bases and J by 1 base, 9 bases remained unmatched. As DNA, the CDR3 is TGTGCCAGCAACTCGTACAGGGGGGAATCCTATAATTCACCCCTCCACTTT. Amino acid sequence: CASNSYRGESYNSPLHF. The full variable domain, its missing parts supplied by reference TRBV11-3 and TRBJ1-6, is EAGVVQSPRYKIIEKKQPVAFWCNPISGHNTLYWYLQNLGQGPELLIRYENEEAVDDSQLPKDRFSAERLKGVDSTLKIQPAELGDSAVYLCASNSYRGESYNSPLHFGNGTRLTVT.

This clone was recorded only once. V and J are TRBV7-2 and TRBJ2-3; TRBD2 aligns across 8 bases. The CDR3 is 16 residues long. Germline values: CDR1 SGHTA, CDR2 FQGNSA. V was pared by 0 bases and J by 1 base, with 3 bases of the junction left unmatched. The CDR3 here is CASSLAARGGTDTQYF. CDR3 nucleotides: TGTGCCAGCAGCTTAGCGGCGCGGGGGGGCACAGATACGCAGTATTTT.

The V gene is TRBV6-5, the J gene TRBJ2-1, with no clear D. Per the germline V gene, CDR1 is MNHEY and CDR2 is SVGAGI. Trimming removed 2 bases at V and 1 base at J, with 3 bases between. This CDR3 spans 13 amino acids. The CDR3 spells CASSYSSYNEQFF. The CDR3 DNA reads TGTGCCAGCAGTTACAGTTCCTACAATGAGCAGTTCTTC.

V is TRBV4-3 and J is TRBJ1-4, with TRBD1 matching over 9 bases. V was clipped by 5 bases and J by 4 bases; unmatched bases: 11. CDR1 and CDR2 (germline): LGHNA, YSLEER. The CDR3 runs to 17 residues. This CDR3 reads CASSEAPGTGNNEKLFF. The CDR3 coding sequence is TGCGCCAGCAGCGAAGCACCCGGGACAGGGAATAATGAAAAACTGTTTTTT.

This clone has only one observation. The chain joins TRBV18 to TRBJ1-1, with D possibly being TRBD1 (6 bases). This CDR3 has 12 residues. Germline V lookup: CDR1 KGHSH, CDR2 LQKENI. Trimming removed 6 bases at V and 5 bases at J, with 10 bases between. The CDR3 loop is CASSQQGTEAFF. CDR3 coding DNA: TGTGCCAGCTCCCAACAGGGAACTGAAGCTTTCTTT.

The V and J genes are TRBV7-9 and TRBJ2-7; D could derive from TRBD1 or TRBD2 (5 bases each). The ends were cut back, 5 bases at V and 3 bases at J, with 17 bases in the middle. From germline, CDR1 is SEHNR and CDR2 FQNEAQ (reference sequence). This CDR3 contains 15 residues. The CDR3 here is CASSKTGLVDYEQYF. In nucleotides, the CDR3 is TGTGCCAGCAGCAAAACAGGACTCGTGGACTACGAGCAGTACTTC.

The CDR3 loop reads CAISDGQLNSPLHF. In nucleotides, the CDR3 is TGTGCCATCAGTGACGGGCAGCTTAATTCACCCCTCCACTTT. The genes are TRBV10-3 and TRBJ1-6, with D uncertain. Trimming stripped 3 bases from V and 6 bases from J, with 9 bases between. The CDR3 consists of 14 residues. The V gene's germline CDR1 is ENHRY and CDR2 SYGVKD.

J is TRBJ2-3 and V is TRBV7-2, with D hard to call. This CDR3 comprises 12 residues. Germline loops: CDR1 SGHTA, CDR2 FQGNSA. The germline V and J ends were trimmed by 4 bases and 6 bases, with 8 bases remaining between them. This chain's CDR3 is CASSSWADTQYF. The DNA for the CDR3 is TGTGCCAGCAGCTCCTGGGCCGATACGCAGTATTTT.

V and J are TRBV7-2 and TRBJ2-2, with D perhaps matching TRBD2 (7 bases). There are 18 residues in the CDR3. With 5 bases removed from V and 5 bases from J, the gap between germline ends came to 24 bases. Germline CDR1 reads SGHTA; CDR2 reads FQGNSA. CDR3 sequence (DNA): TGTGCCAGCAGCCAAGATAATCGGGGGGCTAGGGTGACCGGGGAGCTGTTTTTT. Amino acid sequence: CASSQDNRGARVTGELFF. Supplemented by reference TRBV7-2 and TRBJ2-2, the full variable domain reads GAGVSQSPSNKVTEKGKDVELRCDPISGHTALYWYRQSLGQGLEFLIYFQGNSAPDKSGLPSDRFSAERTGGSVSTLTIQRTQQEDSAVYLCASSQDNRGARVTGELFFGEGSRLTVL.

The chain joins TRBV4-1 to TRBJ1-1, with a tentative D call TRBD1 (5 bases). Germline CDR1 is MGHRA and CDR2 is YSYEKL. V was clipped by 1 base and J by 0 bases, with 18 bases between them. This CDR3 is 18 amino acids long. In DNA form, the CDR3 reads TGCGCCAGCAGCCAAGGTCTGAGAACAGGTGGTATGAACACTGAAGCTTTCTTT. As protein: CASSQGLRTGGMNTEAFF.

The chain uses TRBV10-2 and TRBJ1-6; a weak D match, TRBD1 (5 bases). V was pared by 3 bases and J by 7 bases, with 13 bases between. Germline CDR1 and CDR2: WSHSY and SAAADI. This CDR3 comprises 15 residues. The CDR3 region has the DNA TGCGCCAGCAGTGACGGCCCAAGGGGCAATTCACCCCTCCACTTT. Its protein product is CASSDGPRGNSPLHF.

The V and J genes are TRBV10-3 and TRBJ1-6; 7 positions match TRBD1. Losses at the gene ends were 10 bases for V and 10 bases for J; bases not matched to a gene: 10. This CDR3 contains 13 residues. Germline CDR1 ENHRY, CDR2 SYGVKD. The CDR3 region is CATRGGPGSPLHF. CDR3 in DNA: TGTGCCACCCGAGGGGGCCCTGGGTCACCCCTCCACTTT.

The chain couples TRBV6-5 to TRBJ2-1, with 10 bases fitting TRBD2. The CDR3 has 15 amino acids. Germline V gene data show CDR1 as MNHEY and CDR2 as SVGAGI. V shed 4 bases, J shed 9 bases, and the junction held 9 bases outside the gene matches. CDR3 region: CASSWSGGAGIEQFF. In nucleotides, the CDR3 is TGTGCCAGCAGTTGGAGCGGGGGGGCTGGTATTGAGCAGTTCTTC.

V and J are TRBV29-1 and TRBJ1-5, with 8 bases that match TRBD1. Germline assignment: CDR1 SQVTM and CDR2 ANQGSEA. The J segment lost 4 bases and the V segment lost 6 bases, leaving 8 bases of the junction unmatched. The CDR3 consists of 14 residues. CDR3 loop: CSVGWTGPNQPQHF. For the CDR3, the DNA is TGCAGCGTAGGGTGGACAGGGCCAAATCAGCCCCAGCATTTT.

The chain has TRBV6-5 and TRBJ1-2, with TRBD1 identical over 8 bases. V gave up 4 bases and J gave up 7 bases; unmatched junction bases: 14. The germline V gene encodes CDR1 MNHEY and CDR2 SVGAGI. The length of the CDR3 is 16 residues. CDR3: CASSSSKTGAERGYTF. The DNA of the CDR3 is TGTGCCAGCAGTTCCTCAAAGACAGGGGCGGAGCGTGGCTACACCTTC.

The rearrangement uses TRBV7-2 and TRBJ1-2; maybe TRBD1 (6 bases). V was trimmed by 1 base and J by 6 bases, leaving 15 bases between them. CDR1 and CDR2 (germline): SGHTA, FQGNSA. This CDR3 is 15 amino acids long. CDR3: CASSLELTGGHGYTF. The CDR3, as DNA: TGTGCCAGCAGCTTAGAGTTAACCGGGGGCCATGGCTACACCTTC.

The gene calls are TRBV11-2 and TRBJ1-6; D possibly corresponds to TRBD1 (6 bases). There are 19 residues in the CDR3. V lost 5 bases to trimming and J lost 1 base, with 21 bases between them. Germline values: CDR1 SGHAT, CDR2 FQNNGV. The CDR3 nucleotides are TGTGCCAGCAGCCGGCCCATAGGACGGGGGGCGTCCTATAATTCACCCCTCCACTTT. It yields the protein CASSRPIGRGASYNSPLHF.

The J gene is TRBJ2-3, the V gene TRBV14; tentatively, D is TRBD2 (5 bases). The CDR3 totals 16 residues. From germline, CDR1 is SGHDN and CDR2 FVKESK. Trimming took 3 bases from V and 6 from J, leaving 19 bases between them. The chain's CDR3 is CASSQKLSLTGDTQYF. CDR3 nucleotide sequence: TGTGCCAGCAGCCAGAAGTTAAGTCTCACGGGGGATACGCAGTATTTT.

The V call is TRBV5-5, the J call TRBJ2-2, with 8 bases lining up with TRBD1. The ends lost 3 bases at V and 5 bases at J; junction bases unmatched: 6. The CDR3 length is 15 residues. Germline values: CDR1 SGHKS, CDR2 YYEKEE (reference sequence). CDR3 bases: TGTGCCAGCAGCTGGACAGGGTCCGTTACCGGGGAGCTGTTTTTT. It yields the protein CASSWTGSVTGELFF.

This rearrangement joins TRBV18 to TRBJ2-1; 8 bases are a match to TRBD2. The CDR3 is 14 residues long. Germline CDR1 reads KGHSH; CDR2 reads LQKENI. V was clipped by 6 bases and J by 5 bases; unmatched bases: 6. For the CDR3, the DNA is TGTGCCAGCTCGGAGCGGGGGTTTGACAATGAGCAGTTCTTC. Protein sequence: CASSERGFDNEQFF.

The CDR3 spells CASSFTGRTEAFF. Here the CDR3 DNA reads TGTGCCAGCAGCTTCACAGGGCGGACTGAAGCTTTCTTT. This sequence joins TRBV11-2 and TRBJ1-1; tentatively, D is TRBD1 (6 bases). Germline CDR1 and CDR2: SGHAT and FQNNGV. The CDR3 is 13 residues long. Trimming stripped 3 bases from V and 5 bases from J, with 10 bases between.